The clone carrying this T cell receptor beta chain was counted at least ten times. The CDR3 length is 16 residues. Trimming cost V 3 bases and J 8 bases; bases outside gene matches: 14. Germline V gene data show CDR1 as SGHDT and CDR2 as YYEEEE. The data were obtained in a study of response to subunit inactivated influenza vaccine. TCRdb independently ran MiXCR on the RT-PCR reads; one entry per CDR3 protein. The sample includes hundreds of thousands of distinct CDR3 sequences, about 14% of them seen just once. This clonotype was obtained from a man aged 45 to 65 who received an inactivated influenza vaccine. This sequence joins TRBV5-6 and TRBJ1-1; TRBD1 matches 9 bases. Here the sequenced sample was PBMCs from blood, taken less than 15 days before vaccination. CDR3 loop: CASSSWTGVPNREAFF. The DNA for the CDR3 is TGTGCCAGCAGCTCGTGGACAGGGGTCCCTAATAGGGAAGCTTTCTTT.